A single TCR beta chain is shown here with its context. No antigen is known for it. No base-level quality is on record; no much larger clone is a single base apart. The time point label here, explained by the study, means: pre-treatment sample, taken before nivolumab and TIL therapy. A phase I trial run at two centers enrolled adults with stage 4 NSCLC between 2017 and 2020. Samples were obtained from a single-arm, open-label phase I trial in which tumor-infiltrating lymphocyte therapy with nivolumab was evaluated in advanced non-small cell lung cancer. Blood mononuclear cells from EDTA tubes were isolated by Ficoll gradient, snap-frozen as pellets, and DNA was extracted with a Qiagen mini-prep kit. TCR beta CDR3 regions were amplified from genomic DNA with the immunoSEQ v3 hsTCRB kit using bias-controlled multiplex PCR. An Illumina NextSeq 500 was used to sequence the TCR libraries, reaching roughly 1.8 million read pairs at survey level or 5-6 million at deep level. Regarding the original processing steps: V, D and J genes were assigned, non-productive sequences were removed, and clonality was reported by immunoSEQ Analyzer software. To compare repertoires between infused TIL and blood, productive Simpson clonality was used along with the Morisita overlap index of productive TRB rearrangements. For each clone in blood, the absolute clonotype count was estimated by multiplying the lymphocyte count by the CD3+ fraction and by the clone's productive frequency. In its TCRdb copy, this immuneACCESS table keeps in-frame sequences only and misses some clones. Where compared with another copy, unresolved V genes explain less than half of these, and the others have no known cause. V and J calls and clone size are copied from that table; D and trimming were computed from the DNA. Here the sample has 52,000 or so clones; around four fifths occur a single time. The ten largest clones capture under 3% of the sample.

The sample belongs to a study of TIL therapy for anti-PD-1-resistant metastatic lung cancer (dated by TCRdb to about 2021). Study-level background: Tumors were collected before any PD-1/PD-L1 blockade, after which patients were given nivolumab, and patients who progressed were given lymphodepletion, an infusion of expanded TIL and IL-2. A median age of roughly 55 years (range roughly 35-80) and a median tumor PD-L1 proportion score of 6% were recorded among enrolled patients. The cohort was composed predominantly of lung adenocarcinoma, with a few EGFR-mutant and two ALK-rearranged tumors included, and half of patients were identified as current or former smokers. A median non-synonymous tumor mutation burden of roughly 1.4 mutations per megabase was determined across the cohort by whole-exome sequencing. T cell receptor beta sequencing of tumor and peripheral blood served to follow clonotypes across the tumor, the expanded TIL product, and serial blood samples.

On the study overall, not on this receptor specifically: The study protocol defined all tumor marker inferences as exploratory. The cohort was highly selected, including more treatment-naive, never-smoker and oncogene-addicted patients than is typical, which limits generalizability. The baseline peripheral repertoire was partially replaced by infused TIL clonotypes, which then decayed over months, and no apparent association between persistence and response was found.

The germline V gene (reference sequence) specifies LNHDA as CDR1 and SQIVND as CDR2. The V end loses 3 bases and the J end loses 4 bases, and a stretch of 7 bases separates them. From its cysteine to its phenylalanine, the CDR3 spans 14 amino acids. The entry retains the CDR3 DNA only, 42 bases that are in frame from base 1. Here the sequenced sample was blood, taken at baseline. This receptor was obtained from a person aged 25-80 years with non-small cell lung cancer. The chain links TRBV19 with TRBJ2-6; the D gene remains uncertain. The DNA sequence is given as TGTGCCAGTAGTATTGGGTACGGGGCCAACGTCCTGACTTTC. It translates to CASSIGYGANVLTF.